This T cell receptor beta chain was identified in a study of T-cell reconstitution after alpha-beta-depleted transplantation in children. General study findings and limits: From surviving recipient T cells and thymic progenitors came the high day-60 TCRbeta diversity observed in some patients.

This clonotype was recorded many times. Its target is not known. Unique molecular identifiers were incorporated into the prepared TCRbeta library. TCRdb reprocessed the PCR reads with MiXCR, giving one entry per CDR3 protein. This repertoire shows hundreds of thousands of distinct CDR3 sequences, roughly 14% found once; its top ten account for approximately 0.8%. This clonotype originated in a girl aged 2-10 years with congenital amegakaryocytic thrombocytopenia, due to receive a stem cell transplant. Sequences were derived from PBMCs, sampled before TCRalphabeta/CD19-depleted stem cell transplant.

The CDR3 DNA sequence: TGTGCCAGCAGCGCTCTTTCCCTCTATGGCTACACCTTC. Translated: CASSALSLYGYTF. The chain joins TRBV7-9 to TRBJ1-2; D not resolved. Germline CDR1 and CDR2: SEHNR and FQNEAQ (reference sequence). V was clipped by 5 bases and J by 4 bases, with 11 bases between them. The CDR3 runs 13 residues.